The clone carrying this T cell receptor beta chain was seen more than once but under ten times. Its antigen is as yet unknown. PCR amplification relied on 60 Vbeta primers (plus 13 Jbeta primers). Sequencing used immunoSEQ multiplex PCR; TCRdb keeps in-frame clones, though not all of them. The data contain 200,000 to 250,000 clones, more than 75% of them singletons. The entry originates in a study of cytomegalovirus exposure and HLA in healthy donors. Trimming cost V 2 bases and J 6 bases; bases outside gene matches: 6. The germline CDR1 and CDR2 sequences are MNHNS and SASEGT. This CDR3 contains 16 residues. Study results and limitations: Most TCR sequences proved rare, with some public TCRs found in many donors. In vitro checks showed that a few CMV-associated chains really do target CMV antigens. The availability of immune exposure information extended only to CMV serostatus. Among CMV-associated TCR beta chains, most appeared HLA-restricted in a later analysis.

Sequenced input: PBMCs. This receptor was obtained from a woman between 40 and 50 years old in good health and CMV-seronegative. This chain joins TRBV6-1 and TRBJ2-1; 11 positions agree with TRBD2. CDR3 DNA sequence: TGTGCCAGCAGTGAATTTGCGACTAGCGGGATCAATGAGCAGTTCTTC. This translates into CASSEFATSGINEQFF.